The rows below give T cell receptor beta chains drawn from one sample of a study of Ad26.COV2.S vaccination and SARS-CoV-2 variants. Here immunoSEQ multiplex PCR was the method, and the copy in TCRdb shows in-frame clones only, minus some. The table records about 680,000 clones, roughly 90% of them present only once. The material was peripheral blood, obtained in a trial of Ad26.COV2.S vaccine versus placebo. Receptors originate from a person between 18 and 65 years old who received the Ad26.COV2.S COVID-19 vaccine or a placebo. Each CDR3 is given with its conserved first and last residue. D genes are given only for firm matches. Only part of the rows carry a size: once, few, many, or a class if the clone is expanded.

TRBJ1-3 | . | TRBV5-1 | . | CASSLTGNTIYF | TGCGCCAGCAGCTTAACAGGAAACACCATATATTTT
TRBJ1-2 | . | TRBV2 | TRBD1 | CASSGQGYGYTF | TGTGCCAGCAGTGGACAGGGGTATGGCTACACCTTC
TRBJ2-6 | . | TRBV5-6 | . | CASSLGGRAGANVLTF | TGTGCCAGCAGTCTAGGTGGCAGGGCTGGGGCCAACGTCCTGACTTTC
TRBJ2-3 | once | TRBV19 | . | CASTSADSSTDTQYF | TGTGCCAGTACCAGTGCGGACAGCAGCACAGATACGCAGTATTTT
TRBJ2-2 | . | TRBV7-9 | TRBD2 | CASSSIRGGSGDGELFF | TGTGCCAGCAGCTCCATCCGAGGCGGGAGTGGGGACGGGGAGCTGTTTTTT
TRBJ2-3 | few | TRBV7-2 | TRBD2 | CASSLGLAERDTQYF | TGTGCCAGCAGCTTAGGACTAGCGGAGCGGGATACGCAGTATTTT
TRBJ1-2 | . | TRBV11-2 | . | CASSLDFSVEGNSGYTF | TGTGCCAGCAGCTTAGATTTTTCCGTAGAGGGAAATTCTGGCTACACCTTC
TRBJ2-5 | . | TRBV7-9 | . | CASSFRQEGETQYF | TGTGCCAGCAGCTTTAGGCAGGAGGGAGAGACCCAGTACTTC
TRBJ2-7 | . | TRBV6-5 | TRBD2 | CASRSREAGGYEQYF | TGTGCCAGCAGGAGTCGTGAGGCGGGGGGATACGAGCAGTACTTC
TRBJ1-3 | . | TRBV6-1 | . | CASSPSSVAGNTIYF | TGTGCCAGCAGTCCCTCAAGTGTAGCTGGAAACACCATATATTTT
TRBJ1-2 | . | TRBV19 | . | CASSMPSRNPNYGYTF | TGTGCCAGTAGTATGCCCTCAAGAAATCCTAACTATGGCTACACCTTC
TRBJ2-7 | . | TRBV7-2 | . | CASSFRTTDEQYF | TGTGCCAGCAGCTTCAGGACTACCGACGAGCAGTACTTC
TRBJ2-7 | . | TRBV3-1/TRBV3-2 | TRBD1 | CASSPWDRVVGEQYF | TGTGCCAGCAGCCCATGGGACAGGGTGGTAGGGGAGCAGTACTTC
TRBJ1-3 | . | TRBV25-1 | . | CASSDLTDVQGNTIYF | TGTGCCAGCAGTGATTTGACGGACGTTCAGGGAAACACCATATATTTT
TRBJ2-7 | . | TRBV7-9 | . | CASSLADGAFYEQYF | TGTGCCAGCAGCTTAGCTGACGGGGCTTTCTACGAGCAGTACTTC
TRBJ2-7 | . | TRBV7-9 | . | CASSLVGASYEQYF | TGTGCCAGCAGCTTAGTGGGGGCCTCCTACGAGCAGTACTTC
TRBJ1-1 | . | TRBV10-1 | . | CASSERQAWTEAFF | TGCGCCAGCAGTGAGAGGCAGGCTTGGACTGAAGCTTTCTTT